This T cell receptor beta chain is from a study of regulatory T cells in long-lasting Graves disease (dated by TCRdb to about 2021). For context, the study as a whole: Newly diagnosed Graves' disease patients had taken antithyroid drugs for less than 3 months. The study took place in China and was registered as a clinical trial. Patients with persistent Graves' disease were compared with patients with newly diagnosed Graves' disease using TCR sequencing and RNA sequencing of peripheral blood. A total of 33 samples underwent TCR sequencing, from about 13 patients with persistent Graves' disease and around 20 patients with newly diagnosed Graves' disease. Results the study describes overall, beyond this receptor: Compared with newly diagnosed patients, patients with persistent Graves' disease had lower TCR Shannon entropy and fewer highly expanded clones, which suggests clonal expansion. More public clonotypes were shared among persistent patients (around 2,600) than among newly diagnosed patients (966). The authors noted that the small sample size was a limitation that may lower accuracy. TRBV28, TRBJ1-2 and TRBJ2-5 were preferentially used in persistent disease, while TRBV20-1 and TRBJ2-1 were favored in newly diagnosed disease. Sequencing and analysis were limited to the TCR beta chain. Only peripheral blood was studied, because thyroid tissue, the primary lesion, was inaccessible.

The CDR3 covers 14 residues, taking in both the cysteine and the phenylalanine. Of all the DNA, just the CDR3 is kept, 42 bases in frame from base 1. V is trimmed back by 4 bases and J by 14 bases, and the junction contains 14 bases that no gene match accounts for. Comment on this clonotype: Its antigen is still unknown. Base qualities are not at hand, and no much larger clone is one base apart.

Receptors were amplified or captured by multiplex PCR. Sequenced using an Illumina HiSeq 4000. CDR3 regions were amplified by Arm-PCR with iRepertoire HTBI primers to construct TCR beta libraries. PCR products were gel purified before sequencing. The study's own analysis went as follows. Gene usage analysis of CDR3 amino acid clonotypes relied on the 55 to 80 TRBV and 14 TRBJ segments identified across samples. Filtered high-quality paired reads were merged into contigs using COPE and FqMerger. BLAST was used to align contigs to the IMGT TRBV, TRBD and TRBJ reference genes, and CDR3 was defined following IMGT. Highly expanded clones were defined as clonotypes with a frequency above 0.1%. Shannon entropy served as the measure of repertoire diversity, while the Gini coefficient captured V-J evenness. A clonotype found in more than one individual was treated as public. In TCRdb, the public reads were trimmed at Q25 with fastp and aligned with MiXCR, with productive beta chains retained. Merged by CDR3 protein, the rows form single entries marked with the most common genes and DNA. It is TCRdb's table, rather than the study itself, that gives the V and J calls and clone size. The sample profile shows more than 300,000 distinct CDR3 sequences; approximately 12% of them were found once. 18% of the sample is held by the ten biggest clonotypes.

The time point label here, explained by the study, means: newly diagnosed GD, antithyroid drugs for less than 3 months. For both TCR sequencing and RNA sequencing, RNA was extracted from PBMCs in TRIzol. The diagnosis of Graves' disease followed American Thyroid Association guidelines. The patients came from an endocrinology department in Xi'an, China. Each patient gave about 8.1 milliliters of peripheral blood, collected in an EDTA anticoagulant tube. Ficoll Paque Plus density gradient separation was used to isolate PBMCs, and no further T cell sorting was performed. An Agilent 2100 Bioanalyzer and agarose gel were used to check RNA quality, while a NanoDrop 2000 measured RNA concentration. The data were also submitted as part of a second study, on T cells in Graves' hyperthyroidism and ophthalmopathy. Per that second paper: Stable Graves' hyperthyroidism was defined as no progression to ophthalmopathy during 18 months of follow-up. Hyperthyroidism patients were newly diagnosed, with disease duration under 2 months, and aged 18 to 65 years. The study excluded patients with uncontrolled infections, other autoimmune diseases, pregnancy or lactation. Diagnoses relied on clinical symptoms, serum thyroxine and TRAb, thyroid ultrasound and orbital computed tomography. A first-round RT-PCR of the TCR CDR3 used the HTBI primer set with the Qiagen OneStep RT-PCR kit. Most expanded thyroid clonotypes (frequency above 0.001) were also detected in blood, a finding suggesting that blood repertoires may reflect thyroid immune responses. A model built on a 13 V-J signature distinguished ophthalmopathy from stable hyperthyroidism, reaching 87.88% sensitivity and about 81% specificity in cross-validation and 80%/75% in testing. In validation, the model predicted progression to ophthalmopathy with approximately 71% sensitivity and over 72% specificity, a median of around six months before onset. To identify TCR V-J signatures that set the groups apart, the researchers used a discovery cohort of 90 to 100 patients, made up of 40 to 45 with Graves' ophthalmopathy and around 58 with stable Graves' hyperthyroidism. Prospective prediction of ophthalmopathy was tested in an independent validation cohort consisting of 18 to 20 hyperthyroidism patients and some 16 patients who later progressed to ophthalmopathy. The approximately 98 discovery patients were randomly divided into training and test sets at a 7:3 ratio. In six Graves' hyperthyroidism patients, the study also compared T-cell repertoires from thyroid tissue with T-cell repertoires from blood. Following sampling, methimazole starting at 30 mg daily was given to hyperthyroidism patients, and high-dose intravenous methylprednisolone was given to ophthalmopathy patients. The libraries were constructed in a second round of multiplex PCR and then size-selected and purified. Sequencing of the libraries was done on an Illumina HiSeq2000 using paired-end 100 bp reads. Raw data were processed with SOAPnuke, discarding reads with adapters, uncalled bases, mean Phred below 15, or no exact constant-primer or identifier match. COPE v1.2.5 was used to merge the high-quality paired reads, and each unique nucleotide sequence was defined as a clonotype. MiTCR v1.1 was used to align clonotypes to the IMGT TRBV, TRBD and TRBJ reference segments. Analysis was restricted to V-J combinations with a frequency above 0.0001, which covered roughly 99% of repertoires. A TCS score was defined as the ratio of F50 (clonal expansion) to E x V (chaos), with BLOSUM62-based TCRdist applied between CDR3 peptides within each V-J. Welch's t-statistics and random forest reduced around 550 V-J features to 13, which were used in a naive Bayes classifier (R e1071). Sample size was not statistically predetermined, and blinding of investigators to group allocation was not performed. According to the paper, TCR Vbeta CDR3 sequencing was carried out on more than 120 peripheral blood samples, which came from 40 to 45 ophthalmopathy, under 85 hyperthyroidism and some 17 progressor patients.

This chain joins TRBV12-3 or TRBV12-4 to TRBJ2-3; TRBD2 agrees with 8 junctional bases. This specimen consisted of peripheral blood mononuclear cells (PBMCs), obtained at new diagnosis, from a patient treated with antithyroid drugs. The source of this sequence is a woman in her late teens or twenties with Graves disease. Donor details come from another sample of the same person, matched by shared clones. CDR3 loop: CASSSGGSGGRRYF. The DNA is TGTGCCAGCAGTTCGGGGGGAAGCGGGGGCCGGCGGTATTTT.